The clone carrying this TCR beta chain was recorded a few times. Its antigen is undetermined. The data belong to a study of T cell repertoires in cytomegalovirus infection. Study results and caveats: Ex vivo, HLA-C-restricted CMV-specific TCR beta clonotypes prevailed over the rest of the response.

TCRdb itself ran the reads through MiXCR, one entry per CDR3 protein. The table lists some 400,000 distinct CDR3 sequences, less than 20% of them singletons. Germline CDR1 and CDR2: SGHTA and FQGNSA. The CDR3 consists of 13 residues. The V end lost 2 bases, the J end lost 4 bases, and 9 bases lay between the germline ends. The rearrangement joins TRBV7-2 to TRBJ2-7; D call uncertain. The specimen was PBMCs. This TCR was sampled from a human donor in good health (CMV status not recorded). Some clones in this sample may be carry-over from other donors' samples. As DNA, the CDR3 is TGTGCCAGCAGCTTATTCCGGGCGTACGAGCAGTACTTC. This sequence encodes CASSLFRAYEQYF.